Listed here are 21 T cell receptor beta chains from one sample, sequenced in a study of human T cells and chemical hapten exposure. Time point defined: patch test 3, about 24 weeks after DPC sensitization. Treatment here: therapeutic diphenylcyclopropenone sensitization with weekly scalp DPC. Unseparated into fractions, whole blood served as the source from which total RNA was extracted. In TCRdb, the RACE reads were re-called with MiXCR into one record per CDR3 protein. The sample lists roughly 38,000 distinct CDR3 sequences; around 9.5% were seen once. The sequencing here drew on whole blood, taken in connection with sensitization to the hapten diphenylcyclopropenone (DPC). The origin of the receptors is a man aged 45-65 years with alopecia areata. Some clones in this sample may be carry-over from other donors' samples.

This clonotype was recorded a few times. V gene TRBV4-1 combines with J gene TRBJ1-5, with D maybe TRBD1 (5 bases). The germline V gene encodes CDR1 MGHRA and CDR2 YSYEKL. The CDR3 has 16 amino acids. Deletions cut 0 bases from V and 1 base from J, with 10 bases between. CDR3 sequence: CASSQEWRQSNQPQHF. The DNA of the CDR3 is TGCGCCAGCAGCCAAGAATGGCGACAGAGCAATCAGCCCCAGCATTTT.

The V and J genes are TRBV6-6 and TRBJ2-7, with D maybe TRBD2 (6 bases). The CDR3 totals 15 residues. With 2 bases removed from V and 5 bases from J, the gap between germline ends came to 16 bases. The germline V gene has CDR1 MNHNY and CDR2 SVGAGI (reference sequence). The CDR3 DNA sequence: TGTGCCAGCAGTTACGTAGGAGGGACTGCGAACGAGCAGTACTTC. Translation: CASSYVGGTANEQYF.

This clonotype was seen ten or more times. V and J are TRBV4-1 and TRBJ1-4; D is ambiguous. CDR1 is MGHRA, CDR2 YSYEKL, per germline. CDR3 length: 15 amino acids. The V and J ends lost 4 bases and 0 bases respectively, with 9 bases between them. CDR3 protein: CASSPLGATNEKLFF. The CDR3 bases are TGCGCCAGCAGCCCCTTGGGCGCAACTAATGAAAAACTGTTTTTT.

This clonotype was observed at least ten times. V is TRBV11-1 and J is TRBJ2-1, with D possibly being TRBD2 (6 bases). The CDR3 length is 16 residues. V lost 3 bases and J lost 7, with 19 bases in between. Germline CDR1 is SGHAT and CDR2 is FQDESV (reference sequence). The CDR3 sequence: CASSLQGGPKRNEQFF. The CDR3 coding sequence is TGTGCCAGCAGCTTGCAAGGAGGGCCCAAGAGGAATGAGCAGTTCTTC.

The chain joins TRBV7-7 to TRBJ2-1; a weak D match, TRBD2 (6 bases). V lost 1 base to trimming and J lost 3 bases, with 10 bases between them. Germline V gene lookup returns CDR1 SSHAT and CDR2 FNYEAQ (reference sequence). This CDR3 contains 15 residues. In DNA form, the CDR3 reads TGTGCCAGCAGCTTAGGTGGACTAAACTACAATGAGCAGTTCTTC. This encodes CASSLGGLNYNEQFF.

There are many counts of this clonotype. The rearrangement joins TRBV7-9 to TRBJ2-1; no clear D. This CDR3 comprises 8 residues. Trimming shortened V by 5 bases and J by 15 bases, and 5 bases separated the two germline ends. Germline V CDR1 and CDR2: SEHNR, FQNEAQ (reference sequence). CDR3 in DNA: TGTGCCAGCAGCCCGACGTTCTTC. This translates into CASSPTFF.

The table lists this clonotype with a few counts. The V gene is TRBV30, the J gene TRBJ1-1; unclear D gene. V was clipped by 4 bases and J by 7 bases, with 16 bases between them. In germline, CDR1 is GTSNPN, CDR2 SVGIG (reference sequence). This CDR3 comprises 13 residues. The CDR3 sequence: CAWIQGGAGEAFF. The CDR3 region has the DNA TGTGCCTGGATCCAAGGAGGAGCCGGTGAAGCTTTCTTT.

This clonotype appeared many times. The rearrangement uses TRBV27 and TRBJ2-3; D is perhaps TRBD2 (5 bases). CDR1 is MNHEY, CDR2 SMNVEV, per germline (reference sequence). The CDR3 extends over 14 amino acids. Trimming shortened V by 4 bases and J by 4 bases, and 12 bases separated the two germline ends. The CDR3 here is CASSSPMRADTQYF. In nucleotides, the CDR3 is TGTGCCAGCAGTTCGCCCATGAGGGCAGATACGCAGTATTTT.

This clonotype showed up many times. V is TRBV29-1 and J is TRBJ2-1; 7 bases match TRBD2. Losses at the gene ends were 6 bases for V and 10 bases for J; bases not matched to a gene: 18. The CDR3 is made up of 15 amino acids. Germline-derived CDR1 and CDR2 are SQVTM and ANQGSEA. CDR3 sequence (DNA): TGCAGCGTCCCAGCACGGGCGGGAGAACCGAGGGAGCAGTTCTTC. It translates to CSVPARAGEPREQFF.

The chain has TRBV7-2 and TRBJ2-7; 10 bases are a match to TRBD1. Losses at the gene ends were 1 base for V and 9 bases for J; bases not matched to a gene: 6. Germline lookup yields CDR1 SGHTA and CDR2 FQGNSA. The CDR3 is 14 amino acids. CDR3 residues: CASSLGTGGLGQYF. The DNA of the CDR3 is TGTGCCAGCAGCTTAGGGACAGGGGGGCTAGGGCAGTACTTC.

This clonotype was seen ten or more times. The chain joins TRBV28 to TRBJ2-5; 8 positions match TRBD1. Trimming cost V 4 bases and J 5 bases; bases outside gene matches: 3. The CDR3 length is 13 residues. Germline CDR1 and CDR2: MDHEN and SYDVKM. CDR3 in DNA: TGTGCCAGCAGTTCGAGACAGGGGGAGACCCAGTACTTC. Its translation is CASSSRQGETQYF.

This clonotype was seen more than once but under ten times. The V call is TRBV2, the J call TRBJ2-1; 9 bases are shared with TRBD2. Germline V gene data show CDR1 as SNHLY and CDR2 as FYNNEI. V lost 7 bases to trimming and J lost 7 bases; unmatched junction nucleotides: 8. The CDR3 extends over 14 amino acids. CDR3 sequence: CASNSGSRGNEQFF. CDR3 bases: TGTGCCAGCAATAGCGGGAGTAGGGGGAATGAGCAGTTCTTC.

The CDR3 nucleotides are TGTGCCAGCGAACGACAGGGAACCGAGCAGTACTTC. It yields the protein CASERQGTEQYF. The chain recombines TRBV7-2 with TRBJ2-7; TRBD1 aligns across 7 bases. V gave up 8 bases and J gave up 6 bases; unmatched junction bases: 7. The CDR3 contains 12 residues. Germline V gene lookup returns CDR1 SGHTA and CDR2 FQGNSA.

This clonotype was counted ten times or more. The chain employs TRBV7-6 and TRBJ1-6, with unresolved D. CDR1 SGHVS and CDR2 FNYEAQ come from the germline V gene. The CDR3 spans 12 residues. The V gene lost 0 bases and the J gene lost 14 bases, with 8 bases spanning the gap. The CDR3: CASSLAAGSLHF. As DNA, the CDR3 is TGTGCCAGCAGCTTAGCTGCGGGATCCCTCCACTTT.

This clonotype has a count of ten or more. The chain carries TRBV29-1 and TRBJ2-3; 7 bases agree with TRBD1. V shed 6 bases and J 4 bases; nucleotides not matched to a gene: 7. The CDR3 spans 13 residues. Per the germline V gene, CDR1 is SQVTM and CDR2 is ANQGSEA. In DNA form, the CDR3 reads TGCAGCGTCCGGACAGGTTTTGCAGATACGCAGTATTTT. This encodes CSVRTGFADTQYF.

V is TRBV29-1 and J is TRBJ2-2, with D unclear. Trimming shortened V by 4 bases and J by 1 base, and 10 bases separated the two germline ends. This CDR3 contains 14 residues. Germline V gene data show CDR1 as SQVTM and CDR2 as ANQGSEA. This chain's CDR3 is CSVGSGQNTGELFF. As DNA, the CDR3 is TGCAGCGTTGGGTCAGGTCAGAACACCGGGGAGCTGTTTTTT.

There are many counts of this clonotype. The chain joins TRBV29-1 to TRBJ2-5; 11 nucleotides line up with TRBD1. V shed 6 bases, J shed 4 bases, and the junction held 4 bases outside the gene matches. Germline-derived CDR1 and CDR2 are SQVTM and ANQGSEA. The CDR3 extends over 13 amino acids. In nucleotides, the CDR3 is TGCAGCGTGGACAGGGGGCGAGGAGAGACCCAGTACTTC. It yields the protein CSVDRGRGETQYF.

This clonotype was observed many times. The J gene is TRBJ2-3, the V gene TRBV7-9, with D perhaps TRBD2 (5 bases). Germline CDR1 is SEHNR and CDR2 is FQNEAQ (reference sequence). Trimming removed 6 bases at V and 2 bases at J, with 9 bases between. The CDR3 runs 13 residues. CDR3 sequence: CASRIGLTDTQYF. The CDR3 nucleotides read TGTGCCAGCAGAATTGGACTCACAGATACGCAGTATTTT.

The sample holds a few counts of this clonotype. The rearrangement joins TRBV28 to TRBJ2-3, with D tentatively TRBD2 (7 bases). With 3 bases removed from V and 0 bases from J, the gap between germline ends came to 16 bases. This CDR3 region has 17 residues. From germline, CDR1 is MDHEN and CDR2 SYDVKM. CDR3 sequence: CASSLPRGAGSTDTQYF. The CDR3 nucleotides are TGTGCCAGCAGTTTGCCCCGGGGGGCGGGGAGCACAGATACGCAGTATTTT.

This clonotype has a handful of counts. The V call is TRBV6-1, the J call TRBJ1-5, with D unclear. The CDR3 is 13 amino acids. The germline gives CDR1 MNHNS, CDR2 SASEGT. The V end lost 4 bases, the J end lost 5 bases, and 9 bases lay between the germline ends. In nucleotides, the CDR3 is TGTGCCAGCAGTGTTGGACGGGATCAGCCCCAGCATTTT. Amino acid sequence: CASSVGRDQPQHF.

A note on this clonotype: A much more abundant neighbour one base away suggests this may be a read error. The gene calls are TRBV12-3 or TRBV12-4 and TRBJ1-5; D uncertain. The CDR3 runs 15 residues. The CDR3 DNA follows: TGTGACAGCAGTTTTGAGGTCAGAGCCAATCAGCCCCAGCATTTT. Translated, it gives CDSSFEVRANQPQHF.